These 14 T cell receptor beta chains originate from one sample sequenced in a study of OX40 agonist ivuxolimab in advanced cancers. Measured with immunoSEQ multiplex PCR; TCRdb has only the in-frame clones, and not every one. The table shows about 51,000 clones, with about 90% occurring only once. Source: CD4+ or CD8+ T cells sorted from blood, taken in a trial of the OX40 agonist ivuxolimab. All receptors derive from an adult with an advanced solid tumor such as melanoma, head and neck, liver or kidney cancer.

This chain's CDR3 is CASSLETYNEKLFF. CDR3 sequence (DNA): TGTGCCAGCAGCTTGGAGACCTATAATGAAAAACTGTTTTTT. The V call is TRBV5-5, the J call TRBJ1-4, with D unresolved. The CDR3 runs to 14 residues. The V gene lost 0 bases and the J gene lost 4 bases, with 7 bases spanning the gap. Germline V gene lookup returns CDR1 SGHKS and CDR2 YYEKEE (reference sequence).

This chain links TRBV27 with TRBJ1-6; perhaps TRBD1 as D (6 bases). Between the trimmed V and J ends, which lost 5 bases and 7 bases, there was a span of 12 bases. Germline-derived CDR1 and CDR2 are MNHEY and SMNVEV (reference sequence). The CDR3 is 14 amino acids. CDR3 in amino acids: CASSPGHTNSPLHF. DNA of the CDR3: TGTGCCAGCAGTCCGGGACATACCAATTCACCCCTCCACTTT.

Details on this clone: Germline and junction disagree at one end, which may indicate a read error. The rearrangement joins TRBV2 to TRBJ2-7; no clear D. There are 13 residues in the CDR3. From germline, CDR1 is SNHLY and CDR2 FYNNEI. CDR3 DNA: TGTGCCAGCAGGACCGGGCCGTACTACGGGCAGTACTTC. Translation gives CASRTGPYYGQYF.

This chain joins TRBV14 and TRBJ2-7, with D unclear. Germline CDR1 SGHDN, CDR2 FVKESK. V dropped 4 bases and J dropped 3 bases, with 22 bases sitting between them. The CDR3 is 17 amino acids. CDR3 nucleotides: TGTGCCAGCAGCCGTTTCGCGATGGGCTTCCTTGACTACGAGCAGTACTTC. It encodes CASSRFAMGFLDYEQYF.

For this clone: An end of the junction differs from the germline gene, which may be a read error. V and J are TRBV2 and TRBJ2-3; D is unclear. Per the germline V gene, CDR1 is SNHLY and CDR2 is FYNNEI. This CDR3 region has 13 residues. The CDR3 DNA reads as TGTGCCAGCAGCGAAGCTAGCACAGATACGCAGTATTTT. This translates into CASSEASTDTQYF.

CDR3 sequence reads: CASEDQETQYF. The CDR3 region has the DNA TGCGCCAGCGAGGATCAAGAGACCCAGTACTTC. V is TRBV5-1 and J is TRBJ2-5; D not resolved. The CDR3 is 11 amino acids. Germline-derived CDR1 and CDR2 are SGHRS and YFSETQ. V lost 7 bases and J 2 bases, leaving 6 bases between the germline ends.

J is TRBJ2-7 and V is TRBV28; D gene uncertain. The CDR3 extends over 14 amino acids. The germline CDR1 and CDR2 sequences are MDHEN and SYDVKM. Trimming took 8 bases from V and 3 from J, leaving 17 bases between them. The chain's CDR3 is CASHPFTADYEQYF. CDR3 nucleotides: TGTGCCAGCCACCCGTTTACGGCCGACTACGAGCAGTACTTC.

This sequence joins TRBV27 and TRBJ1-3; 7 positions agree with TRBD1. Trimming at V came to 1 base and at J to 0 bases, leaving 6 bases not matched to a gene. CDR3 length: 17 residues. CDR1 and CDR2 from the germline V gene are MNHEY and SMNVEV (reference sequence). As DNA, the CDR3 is TGTGCCAGCAGTTTATTCACAGGGGATCACTCTGGAAACACCATATATTTT. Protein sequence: CASSLFTGDHSGNTIYF.

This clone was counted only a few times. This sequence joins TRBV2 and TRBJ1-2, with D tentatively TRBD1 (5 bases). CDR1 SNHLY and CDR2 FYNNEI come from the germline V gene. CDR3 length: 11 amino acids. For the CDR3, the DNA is TGTGCGTGCGGGGGAGAAGAGGGCTACACCTTC. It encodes CACGGEEGYTF. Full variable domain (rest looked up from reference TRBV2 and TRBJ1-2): EPEVTQTPSHQVTQMGQEVILRCVPISNHLYFYWYRQILGQKVEFLVSFYNNEISEKSEIFDDQFSVERPDGSNFTLKIRSTKLEDSAMYFCACGGEEGYTFGSGTRLTVV.

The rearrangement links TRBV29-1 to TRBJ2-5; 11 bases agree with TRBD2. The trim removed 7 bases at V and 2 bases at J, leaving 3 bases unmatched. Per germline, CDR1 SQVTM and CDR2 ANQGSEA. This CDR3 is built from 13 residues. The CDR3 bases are TGCAGCGGGGGACTAGCGGTACAAGAGACCCAGTACTTC. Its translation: CSGGLAVQETQYF.

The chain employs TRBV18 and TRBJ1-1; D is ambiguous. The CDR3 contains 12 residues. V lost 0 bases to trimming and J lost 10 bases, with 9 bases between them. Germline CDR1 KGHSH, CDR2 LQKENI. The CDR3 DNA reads TGTGCCAGCTCACCACCCGGCACCGCAGCTTTCTTT. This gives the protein CASSPPGTAAFF.

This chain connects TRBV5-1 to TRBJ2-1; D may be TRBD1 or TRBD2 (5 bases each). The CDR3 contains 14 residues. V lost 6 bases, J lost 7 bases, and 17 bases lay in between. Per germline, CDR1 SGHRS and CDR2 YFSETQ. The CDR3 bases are TGCGCCAGCAAACGCTCGGGGACGGTGAATGAGCAGTTCTTC. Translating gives CASKRSGTVNEQFF. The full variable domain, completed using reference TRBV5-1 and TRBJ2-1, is KAGVTQTPRYLIKTRGQQVTLSCSPISGHRSVSWYQQTPGQGLQFLFEYFSETQRNKGNFPGRFSGRQFSNSRSEMNVSTLELGDSALYLCASKRSGTVNEQFFGPGTRLTVL.

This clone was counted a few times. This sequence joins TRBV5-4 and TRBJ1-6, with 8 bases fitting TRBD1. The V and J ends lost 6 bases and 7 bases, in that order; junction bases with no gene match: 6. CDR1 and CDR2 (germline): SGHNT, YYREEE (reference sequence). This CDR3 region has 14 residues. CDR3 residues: CASNQGQGNSPLHF. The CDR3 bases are TGTGCCAGCAACCAAGGACAGGGCAATTCACCCCTCCACTTT.

CDR3 sequence: CASSPERGSFYGYTF. The CDR3 nucleotides are TGTGCCAGCTCACCAGAGAGGGGATCTTTTTATGGCTACACCTTC. The rearrangement joins TRBV18 to TRBJ1-2, with a weak D call TRBD1 (5 bases). V lost 2 bases and J lost 5, with 15 bases in between. CDR1 is KGHSH and CDR2 is LQKENI in the germline V gene. The CDR3 covers 15 residues.